Listed here are 3 T cell receptor beta chains from one sample, sequenced in a study of shared clonotypes between healthy human individuals. In the naive CD8 group, cells lacked CD45RO and were positively selected for CCR7, so terminally differentiated effector memory CD45RA+ cells were left out. The assay was immunoSEQ multiplex PCR, and TCRdb's table has in-frame clones only and misses some. The sample shows about 2.2 million clones, 80% to 95% of them seen only once. Sequenced input: naive CD8+ T cells from PBMCs. Every receptor here comes from a man younger than 35 in good health. Some clones in this sample may be carry-over from other donors' samples.

The rearrangement uses TRBV5-1 and TRBJ2-1, with TRBD2 matching over 7 bases. There are 15 residues in the CDR3. Unmatched junction bases numbered 9, after V lost 4 bases and J lost 5 bases. Germline V gene sequence: CDR1 SGHRS, CDR2 YFSETQ. Here the CDR3 DNA reads TGCGCCAGCAGCCCACTGGGAGGGCCAAACAATGAGCAGTTCTTC. Amino acid sequence: CASSPLGGPNNEQFF. Complete variable domain (other parts from reference TRBV5-1 and TRBJ2-1): KAGVTQTPRYLIKTRGQQVTLSCSPISGHRSVSWYQQTPGQGLQFLFEYFSETQRNKGNFPGRFSGRQFSNSRSEMNVSTLELGDSALYLCASSPLGGPNNEQFFGPGTRLTVL.

The J gene is TRBJ1-1, the V gene TRBV10-1; D unclear. This CDR3 has 14 residues. V was shortened by 4 bases and J by 4 bases, with 13 bases between the two germline ends. Germline V gene lookup returns CDR1 WNHNN and CDR2 SYGVQD (reference sequence). CDR3 residues: CASSVGVLGTEAFF. The CDR3 region has the DNA TGCGCCAGCAGTGTCGGGGTCCTAGGCACTGAAGCTTTCTTT.

The genes are TRBV7-9 and TRBJ1-1, with D unclear. Between the trimmed V and J ends, which lost 2 bases and 0 bases, there was a span of 7 bases. The CDR3 runs to 14 residues. The germline V gene has CDR1 SEHNR and CDR2 FQNEAQ (reference sequence). Written as DNA, the CDR3 is TGTGCCAGCAGCTTACTCTTCATGAACACTGAAGCTTTCTTT. Translation gives CASSLLFMNTEAFF.